This passage covers 2 T cell receptor beta chains from one sample sequenced in a study of post-analysis software for immune sequencing data. Study-wide points: The five TRBV segments detected at higher frequency in patients than in controls included TRBV5-6, TRBV5-1 and TRBV20-1.

Their target antigens are unknown. The authors incorporated unique molecular identifiers into the TCR beta cDNA libraries. Each CDR3 protein gets one entry after TCRdb re-called the PCR reads with MiXCR. The sample yields a few hundred thousand distinct CDR3 sequences, around 31% seen once. The sample consisted of blood. Receptors originate from a girl aged 2-17 years with multiple sclerosis.

There are a few counts of this clonotype. The rearrangement links TRBV7-6 to TRBJ2-1; a possible D gene is TRBD2 (6 bases). Between the trimmed V and J ends, which lost 5 bases and 0 bases, there was a span of 11 bases. There are 15 residues in the CDR3. Germline lookup yields CDR1 SGHVS and CDR2 FNYEAQ. The CDR3 loop is CASSLLGGSYNEQFF. CDR3 in DNA: TGTGCCAGCAGCCTCCTCGGGGGCTCCTACAATGAGCAGTTCTTC.

The table lists this clonotype with a few counts. This rearrangement joins TRBV5-1 to TRBJ2-5; D not certain. Per germline, CDR1 SGHRS and CDR2 YFSETQ. The length of the CDR3 is 11 residues. Trimming removed 2 bases from V and 6 bases from J, with 5 bases in between. The CDR3: CASSLAQTQYF. The CDR3 coding sequence is TGCGCCAGCAGCTTAGCGCAGACCCAGTACTTC.